The 20 T cell receptor beta chains given below trace back to one sample, sequenced in a study of T cell changes during pregnancy in multiple sclerosis. Assay: immunoSEQ multiplex PCR; the TCRdb copy retains only in-frame clones and omits some. The sample consists of roughly 88,000 clones, roughly 90% of them appearing once. The sample was peripheral blood, taken in the first trimester of pregnancy. These receptors all stem from a female donor with multiple sclerosis, enrolled in a pregnancy study.

The chain is built from TRBV7-9 and TRBJ2-1, with 7 nucleotides matching TRBD1. Germline CDR1 reads SEHNR; CDR2 reads FQNEAQ (reference sequence). This CDR3 spans 15 amino acids. J lost 8 bases, V lost 2 bases, and 9 bases had no gene match. The DNA of the CDR3 is TGTGCCAGCAGCTTAACGTGGAGACAGGGCCATGAGCAGTTCTTC. This translates into CASSLTWRQGHEQFF.

The chain links TRBV5-6 to TRBJ2-3; 9 nucleotides align to TRBD2. The CDR3 consists of 15 residues. Germline-derived CDR1 and CDR2 are SGHDT and YYEEEE. V trimming: 5 bases; J trimming: 0 bases; junction bases outside the gene matches: 4. The CDR3 region has the DNA TGTGCCAGCAGTTTAACTAGCGGGAGCACAGATACGCAGTATTTT. This sequence encodes CASSLTSGSTDTQYF.

This chain connects TRBV19 to TRBJ1-2, with TRBD1 as a possible D gene (6 bases). Germline lookup yields CDR1 LNHDA and CDR2 SQIVND (reference sequence). The CDR3 contains 14 residues. V lost 3 bases, J lost 8 bases, and 16 bases lay in between. The CDR3 coding sequence is TGTGCCAGTAGTATTGGGGGAACAGGGCAAGGCTACACCTTC. This translates into CASSIGGTGQGYTF. The full variable domain, in which reference TRBV19 and TRBJ1-2 provide the parts outside the CDR3, is DGGITQSPKYLFRKEGQNVTLSCEQNLNHDAMYWYRQDPGQGLRLIYYSQIVNDFQKGDIAEGYSVSREKKESFPLTVTSAQKNPTAFYLCASSIGGTGQGYTFGSGTRLTVV.

This chain links TRBV28 with TRBJ1-2, with 12 positions matching TRBD1. In germline, CDR1 is MDHEN, CDR2 SYDVKM. J lost 6 bases, V lost 4 bases, and 6 bases had no gene match. The CDR3 is 15 amino acids. The CDR3 region is CASSSRDRGPHGYTF. CDR3 DNA sequence: TGTGCCAGCAGTTCCCGGGACAGGGGGCCCCATGGCTACACCTTC.

The chain is built from TRBV19 and TRBJ1-4, with D perhaps matching TRBD1 (5 bases). Germline V lookup: CDR1 LNHDA, CDR2 SQIVND (reference sequence). V was pared by 9 bases and J by 5 bases, with 19 bases between. This CDR3 comprises 15 residues. This CDR3 reads CASREQDRPNEKLFF. CDR3 DNA: TGTGCCAGCAGGGAACAGGATCGTCCAAATGAAAAACTGTTTTTT.

This clone has only a few counts. The V call is TRBV5-1, the J call TRBJ2-5, with TRBD1 as a possible D gene (6 bases). Trimming took off 4 bases at V and 1 base at J, with 14 bases between the two ends. CDR3 length equals 15 residues. The germline V gene encodes CDR1 SGHRS and CDR2 YFSETQ. CDR3 nucleotide sequence: TGCGCCAGCAGCCCCGACAGGCGCCTCCAAGAGACCCAGTACTTC. Its translation: CASSPDRRLQETQYF.

The V gene is TRBV10-3, the J gene TRBJ2-3; D is ambiguous. V was cut by 5 bases and J by 1 base, with 10 bases left in between. Germline-derived CDR1 and CDR2 are ENHRY and SYGVKD. This CDR3 has 14 residues. The chain's CDR3 is CAISSGDRTDTQYF. DNA for the CDR3: TGTGCCATCAGTTCCGGTGATCGCACAGATACGCAGTATTTT.

The V gene is TRBV4-2, the J gene TRBJ2-3; weak D call: TRBD1 (5 bases). The CDR3 contains 15 residues. Between the trimmed V and J ends, which lost 7 bases and 2 bases, there was a span of 16 bases. Germline-derived CDR1 and CDR2 are LGHNA and YNFKEQ. CDR3 protein: CASTPRQGTTDTQYF. Here the CDR3 DNA reads TGTGCCAGCACCCCACGTCAGGGCACCACAGATACGCAGTATTTT.

J is TRBJ2-1 and V is TRBV29-1; 8 bases align to TRBD2. The CDR3 has 15 amino acids. Germline CDR1 and CDR2: SQVTM and ANQGSEA. V shed 2 bases and J 3 bases; nucleotides not matched to a gene: 6. Written as DNA, the CDR3 is TGCAGCGTTGAAATGGCACTAGCGGACTACAATGAGCAGTTCTTC. Translating it yields CSVEMALADYNEQFF.

The chain is built from TRBV7-6 and TRBJ2-5; 11 bases match TRBD2. J gave up 5 bases and V 5 bases, and 7 bases lay outside the gene matches. From germline, CDR1 is SGHVS and CDR2 FNYEAQ. The CDR3 sequence is 15 residues long. CDR3: CASSQLAGGLETQYF. CDR3 DNA sequence: TGTGCCAGCAGCCAGCTAGCGGGAGGATTGGAGACCCAGTACTTC.

This rearrangement joins TRBV25-1 to TRBJ2-7, with D maybe TRBD1 (5 bases). Per germline, CDR1 MGHDK and CDR2 SYGVNS. The CDR3 has 13 amino acids. The V end lost 2 bases, the J end lost 4 bases, and 9 bases lay between the germline ends. CDR3 in DNA: TGTGCCAGCAGTGAACCGACAGAGTACGAGCAGTACTTC. Translation gives CASSEPTEYEQYF.

The V and J genes are TRBV5-6 and TRBJ2-7; 10 bases are shared with TRBD1. This CDR3 spans 14 amino acids. CDR1 is SGHDT, CDR2 YYEEEE, per germline. With V trimmed by 4 bases and J by 2 bases, 3 bases remained unmatched. The CDR3 sequence: CASSGGQGPYEQYF. The CDR3 nucleotides are TGTGCCAGCAGCGGGGGACAGGGGCCCTACGAGCAGTACTTC.

This clone appeared once. The chain joins TRBV27 to TRBJ1-1, with TRBD1 matching over 10 bases. Looked up from germline, CDR1 is MNHEY and CDR2 is SMNVEV (reference sequence). This CDR3 contains 17 residues. V shed 6 bases, J shed 1 base, and the junction held 11 bases outside the gene matches. The CDR3 is CASRRIRDRGSNTEAFF. In DNA form, the CDR3 reads TGTGCCAGCAGGCGAATCCGGGACAGGGGCTCGAACACTGAAGCTTTCTTT.

The chain is built from TRBV7-9 and TRBJ1-3, with no clear D. Looked up from germline, CDR1 is SEHNR and CDR2 is FQNEAQ (reference sequence). V gave up 3 bases and J gave up 2 bases, with 11 bases separating them. There are 15 residues in the CDR3. CDR3 sequence: CASSLIGGAGNTIYF. DNA of the CDR3: TGTGCCAGCAGCTTGATCGGCGGGGCTGGAAACACCATATATTTT.

The chain carries TRBV29-1 and TRBJ2-3, with D perhaps TRBD2 (5 bases). V lost 6 bases to trimming and J lost 2 bases, with 12 bases between them. The CDR3 extends over 13 amino acids. Germline V gives CDR1 SQVTM, CDR2 ANQGSEA. The DNA of the CDR3 is TGCAGCGTAGCCGCGAGGGTCACAGATACGCAGTATTTT. Translation: CSVAARVTDTQYF.

This clone was observed once. The V gene is TRBV10-3, the J gene TRBJ2-1; a possible D gene is TRBD2 (6 bases). The CDR3 contains 16 residues. V lost 3 bases, J lost 8 bases, and 20 bases lay in between. Germline V gene sequence: CDR1 ENHRY, CDR2 SYGVKD. This CDR3 reads CAISDRDRGFFDEQFF. The CDR3 nucleotides read TGTGCCATCAGTGATCGGGACCGGGGGTTTTTTGATGAGCAGTTCTTC.

CDR3 sequence: CASSLERPGGSDEQFF. The CDR3 coding sequence is TGCGCCAGCAGCTTGGAAAGGCCGGGAGGGTCCGATGAGCAGTTCTTC. The J gene is TRBJ2-1, the V gene TRBV5-1; 8 bases align to TRBD2. The germline V gene encodes CDR1 SGHRS and CDR2 YFSETQ. The CDR3 covers 16 residues. Trimming took 0 bases from V and 8 from J; bases not matched to a gene: 10.

The chain recombines TRBV11-2 with TRBJ2-1; TRBD1 matches 7 bases. The V gene's germline CDR1 is SGHAT and CDR2 FQNNGV. This CDR3 comprises 14 residues. V lost 0 bases and J lost 7; bases outside the gene matches: 3. In nucleotides, the CDR3 is TGTGCCAGCAGCTTAGATCCGGGACAGAATGAGCAGTTCTTC. Translation: CASSLDPGQNEQFF. Using reference TRBV11-2 and TRBJ2-1 for the parts outside the CDR3, the full variable domain is EAGVAQSPRYKIIEKRQSVAFWCNPISGHATLYWYQQILGQGPKLLIQFQNNGVVDDSQLPKDRFSAERLKGVDSTLKIQPAKLEDSAVYLCASSLDPGQNEQFFGPGTRLTVL.

The V gene is TRBV27, the J gene TRBJ1-2; no clear D gene. Trimming removed 4 bases at V and 4 bases at J, with 10 bases between. The CDR3 totals 13 residues. Germline V gene lookup returns CDR1 MNHEY and CDR2 SMNVEV (reference sequence). As DNA, the CDR3 is TGTGCCAGCAGTTCCATAGGGAGCTATGGCTACACCTTC. This sequence encodes CASSSIGSYGYTF.

The chain joins TRBV6-1 to TRBJ2-3, with TRBD2 matching over 14 bases. Unmatched junction bases numbered 12, after V lost 3 bases and J lost 4 bases. This CDR3 region has 19 residues. The germline V gene encodes CDR1 MNHNS and CDR2 SASEGT. CDR3 in amino acids: CASSEGAGLAGVRPDTQYF. The CDR3 coding sequence is TGTGCCAGCAGTGAGGGGGCGGGACTAGCGGGAGTCCGACCAGATACGCAGTATTTT.